These 11 T cell receptor beta chains share one sample of origin, sequenced in a study of cytomegalovirus exposure and HLA in healthy donors. The PCR used 60 Vbeta and 13 Jbeta primers. TCRdb keeps only in-frame clones here, not all; method: immunoSEQ multiplex PCR. Here the sample spans fewer than 200,000 clones, roughly 88% being singletons. Sequenced sample: PBMCs. These receptors all come from a girl aged 2-9 years in good health and CMV-seropositive.

The gene calls are TRBV5-4 and TRBJ1-1; a possible D gene is TRBD1 (5 bases). The CDR3 runs 16 residues. Germline assignment: CDR1 SGHNT and CDR2 YYREEE (reference sequence). Trimming stripped 0 bases from V and 5 bases from J, with 17 bases between. The CDR3 reads CASSLGNFGGRTEAFF. DNA of the CDR3: TGTGCCAGCAGCTTGGGTAATTTTGGGGGGAGGACTGAAGCTTTCTTT.

The J gene is TRBJ1-2, the V gene TRBV27, with 9 bases identical to TRBD1. The germline V gene has CDR1 MNHEY and CDR2 SMNVEV (reference sequence). This CDR3 is built from 16 residues. The V segment lost 1 base and the J segment 4 bases; nucleotides outside the gene matches: 7. DNA for the CDR3: TGTGCCAGCAGTTTATTCGGGGACAGGGACTTCTATGGCTACACCTTC. Its protein is CASSLFGDRDFYGYTF.

The rearrangement uses TRBV30 and TRBJ2-2; D is possibly TRBD2 (5 bases). Trimming left V 0 bases short and J 5 bases short, with 7 bases between. The germline V gene encodes CDR1 GTSNPN and CDR2 SVGIG (reference sequence). This CDR3 is 13 amino acids long. CDR3 residues: CAWSVRGTGELFF. CDR3 in DNA: TGTGCCTGGAGTGTACGGGGTACCGGGGAGCTGTTTTTT.

The chain combines TRBV5-1 with TRBJ1-2; possible D gene TRBD1, 5 bases. This CDR3 comprises 15 residues. V was clipped by 4 bases and J by 7 bases, with 20 bases between them. Germline V gene lookup returns CDR1 SGHRS and CDR2 YFSETQ. The CDR3 DNA is TGCGCCAGCAGCGCGGGGCAGGGCGGGCGCGGTGGCTACACCTTC. It translates to CASSAGQGGRGGYTF.

This clone appeared a single time. The chain recombines TRBV9 with TRBJ1-2; possible D gene TRBD1, 6 bases. Trimming pared 3 bases from V and 1 base from J, leaving 13 bases between. CDR3 length: 15 residues. Germline-derived CDR1 and CDR2 are SGDLS and YYNGEE. The CDR3 DNA is TGTGCCAGCAGCGCCAGCCTGGGACATAACTATGGCTACACCTTC. Translated: CASSASLGHNYGYTF.

This clone came up a few times. This chain uses TRBV5-1 with TRBJ1-1; TRBD1 matches 9 bases. The ends lost 3 bases at V and 0 bases at J; junction bases unmatched: 6. Germline CDR1 SGHRS, CDR2 YFSETQ. This CDR3 is built from 16 residues. The CDR3 DNA is TGCGCCAGCAGCTGGACAGGGGATCCCATGAACACTGAAGCTTTCTTT. It is translated as CASSWTGDPMNTEAFF.

The genes are TRBV19 and TRBJ2-1, with 12 bases identical to TRBD2. Germline V lookup: CDR1 LNHDA, CDR2 SQIVND (reference sequence). The CDR3 contains 16 residues. Unmatched junction bases numbered 4, after V lost 4 bases and J lost 3 bases. CDR3 in amino acids: CASSRQTSGSYNEQFF. The CDR3 nucleotides read TGTGCCAGTAGTAGGCAGACTAGCGGGAGCTACAATGAGCAGTTCTTC. The variable domain in full, completed from reference TRBV19 and TRBJ2-1, reads DGGITQSPKYLFRKEGQNVTLSCEQNLNHDAMYWYRQDPGQGLRLIYYSQIVNDFQKGDIAEGYSVSREKKESFPLTVTSAQKNPTAFYLCASSRQTSGSYNEQFFGPGTRLTVL.

This clone is a singleton in its sample. The chain links TRBV20-1 to TRBJ2-5, with a possible D match to TRBD2 (6 bases). The germline V and J ends were trimmed by 7 bases and 4 bases, with 10 bases remaining between them. The germline gives CDR1 DFQATT, CDR2 SNEGSKA (reference sequence). This CDR3 has 11 amino acids. The DNA for the CDR3 is TGCAGTGGAGATAGCGGAGAGACCCAGTACTTC. Translating gives CSGDSGETQYF.

This clone occurred a few times. The CDR3 region is CASQFGTANTEAFF. Here the CDR3 DNA reads TGTGCCAGCCAGTTCGGGACAGCGAACACTGAAGCTTTCTTT. The rearrangement joins TRBV19 to TRBJ1-1; TRBD1 matches 7 bases. The CDR3 totals 14 residues. Germline CDR1 reads LNHDA; CDR2 reads SQIVND (reference sequence). Losses at the gene ends were 9 bases for V and 1 base for J; bases not matched to a gene: 8.

In this sample, this clone turned up a few times. This chain connects TRBV4-1 to TRBJ2-2; D gene unclear. From germline, CDR1 is MGHRA and CDR2 YSYEKL. The CDR3 sequence is 16 residues long. Trimming shortened V by 3 bases and J by 2 bases, and 13 bases separated the two germline ends. CDR3 protein: CASSHQQIPNTGELFF. The CDR3 DNA reads TGCGCCAGCAGCCACCAACAGATACCCAACACCGGGGAGCTGTTTTTT.

The genes are TRBV7-8 and TRBJ1-2; maybe TRBD1 (6 bases). Per the germline V gene, CDR1 is SGHVS and CDR2 is FQNEAQ. This CDR3 comprises 14 residues. Trimming took off 4 bases at V and 4 bases at J, with 13 bases between the two ends. The CDR3 protein is CASSYQGQGYGYTF. The CDR3, as DNA: TGTGCCAGCAGCTACCAGGGACAAGGCTATGGCTACACCTTC.